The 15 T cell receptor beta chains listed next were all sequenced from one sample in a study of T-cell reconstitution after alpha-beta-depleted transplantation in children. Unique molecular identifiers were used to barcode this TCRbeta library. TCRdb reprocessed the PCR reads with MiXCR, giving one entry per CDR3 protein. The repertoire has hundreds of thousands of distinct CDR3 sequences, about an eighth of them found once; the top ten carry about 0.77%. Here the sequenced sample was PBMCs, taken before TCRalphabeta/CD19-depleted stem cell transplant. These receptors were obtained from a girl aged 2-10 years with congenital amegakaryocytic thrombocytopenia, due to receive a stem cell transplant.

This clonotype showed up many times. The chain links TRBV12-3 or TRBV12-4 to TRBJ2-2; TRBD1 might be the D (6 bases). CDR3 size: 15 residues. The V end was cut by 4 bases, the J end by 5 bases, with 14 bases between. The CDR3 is CASSSRGHRTGELFF. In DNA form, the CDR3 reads TGTGCCAGCAGTTCCAGGGGCCACCGTACCGGGGAGCTGTTTTTT.

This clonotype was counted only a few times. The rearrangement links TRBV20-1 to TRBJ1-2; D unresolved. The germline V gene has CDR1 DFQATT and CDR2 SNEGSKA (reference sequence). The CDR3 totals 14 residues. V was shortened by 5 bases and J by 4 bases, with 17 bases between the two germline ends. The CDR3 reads CSAPPRTSSYGYTF. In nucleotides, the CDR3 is TGCAGTGCTCCACCCCGAACCTCCTCCTATGGCTACACCTTC.

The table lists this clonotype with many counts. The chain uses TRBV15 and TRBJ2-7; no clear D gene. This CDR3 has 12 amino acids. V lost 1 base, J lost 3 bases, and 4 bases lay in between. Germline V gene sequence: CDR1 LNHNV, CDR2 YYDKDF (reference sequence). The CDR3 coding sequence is TGTGCCACCAGCAGAGGTTACTACGAGCAGTACTTC. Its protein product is CATSRGYYEQYF.

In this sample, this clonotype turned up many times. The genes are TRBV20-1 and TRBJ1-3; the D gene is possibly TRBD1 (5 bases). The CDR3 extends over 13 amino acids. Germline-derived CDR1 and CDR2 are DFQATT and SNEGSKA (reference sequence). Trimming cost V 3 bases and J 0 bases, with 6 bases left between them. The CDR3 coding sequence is TGCAGTGCTAGTCAGGGCTCTGGAAACACCATATATTTT. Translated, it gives CSASQGSGNTIYF.

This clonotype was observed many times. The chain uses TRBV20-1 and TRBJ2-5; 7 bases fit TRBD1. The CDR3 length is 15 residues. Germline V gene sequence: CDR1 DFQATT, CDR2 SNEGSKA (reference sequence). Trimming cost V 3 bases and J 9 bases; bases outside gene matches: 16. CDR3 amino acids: CSASIPGQPIYSQYF. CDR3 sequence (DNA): TGCAGTGCTAGCATTCCGGGACAGCCAATTTATTCCCAGTACTTC.

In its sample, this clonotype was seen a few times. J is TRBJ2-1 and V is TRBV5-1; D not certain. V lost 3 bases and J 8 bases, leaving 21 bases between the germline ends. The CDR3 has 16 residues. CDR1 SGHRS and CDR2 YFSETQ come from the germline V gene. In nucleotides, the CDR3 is TGCGCCAGCAGCTCGCGATCTGTTATCGCTTGGGATGAGCAGTTCTTC. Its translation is CASSSRSVIAWDEQFF.

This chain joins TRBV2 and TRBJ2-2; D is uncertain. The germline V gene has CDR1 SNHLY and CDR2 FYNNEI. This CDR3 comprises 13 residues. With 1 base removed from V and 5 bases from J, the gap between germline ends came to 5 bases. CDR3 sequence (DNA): TGTGCCAGCAGTGAAGAGGTTACCGGGGAGCTGTTTTTT. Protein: CASSEEVTGELFF.

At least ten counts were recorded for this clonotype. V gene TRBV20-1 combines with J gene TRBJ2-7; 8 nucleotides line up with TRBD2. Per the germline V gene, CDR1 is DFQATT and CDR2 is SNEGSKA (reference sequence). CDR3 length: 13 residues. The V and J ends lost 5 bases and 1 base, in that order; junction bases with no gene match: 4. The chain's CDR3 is CSASTSGSYEQYF. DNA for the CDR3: TGCAGTGCTTCAACTAGCGGATCCTACGAGCAGTACTTC.

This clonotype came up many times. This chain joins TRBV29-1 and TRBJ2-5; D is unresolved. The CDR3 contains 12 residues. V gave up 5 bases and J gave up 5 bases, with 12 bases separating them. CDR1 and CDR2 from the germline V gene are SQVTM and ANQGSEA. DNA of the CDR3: TGCAGCGTTTTCGGTCTGATTGAGACCCAGTACTTC. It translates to CSVFGLIETQYF. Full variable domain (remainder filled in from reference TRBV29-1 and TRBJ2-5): SAVISQKPSRDICQRGTSLTIQCQVDSQVTMMFWYRQQPGQSLTLIATANQGSEATYESGFVIDKFPISRPNLTFSTLTVSNMSPEDSSIYLCSVFGLIETQYFGPGTRLLVL.

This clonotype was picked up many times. The CDR3 DNA is TGTGCCAGCAGCTTAAGTACTAATCAGCCCCAGCATTTT. Encoded protein: CASSLSTNQPQHF. This sequence joins TRBV7-2 and TRBJ1-5, with D uncertain. Between the trimmed V and J ends, which lost 2 bases and 4 bases, there was a span of 6 bases. The CDR3 consists of 13 residues. Per the germline V gene, CDR1 is SGHTA and CDR2 is FQGNSA.

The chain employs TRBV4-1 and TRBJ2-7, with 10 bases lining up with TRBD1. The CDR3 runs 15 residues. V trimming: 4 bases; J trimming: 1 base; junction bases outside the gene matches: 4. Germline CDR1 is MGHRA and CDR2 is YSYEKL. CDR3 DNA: TGCGCCAGCAGCCCGGGACAGGGGCCTTCCTACGAGCAGTACTTC. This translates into CASSPGQGPSYEQYF.

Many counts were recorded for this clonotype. Here the CDR3 DNA reads TGTGCCAGCACCAGCGGGCTAAGCACAGATACGCAGTATTTT. Encoded protein: CASTSGLSTDTQYF. The chain links TRBV7-2 to TRBJ2-3, with D perhaps TRBD2 (6 bases). CDR1 and CDR2 from the germline V gene are SGHTA and FQGNSA. V lost 7 bases and J 0 bases, leaving 11 bases between the germline ends. The CDR3 length is 14 residues.

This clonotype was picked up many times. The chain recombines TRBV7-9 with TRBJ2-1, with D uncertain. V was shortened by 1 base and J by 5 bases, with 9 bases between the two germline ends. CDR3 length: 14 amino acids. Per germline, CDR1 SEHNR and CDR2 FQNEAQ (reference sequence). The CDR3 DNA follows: TGTGCCAGCAGCTTAGAATCAGGCGACAATGAGCAGTTCTTC. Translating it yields CASSLESGDNEQFF.

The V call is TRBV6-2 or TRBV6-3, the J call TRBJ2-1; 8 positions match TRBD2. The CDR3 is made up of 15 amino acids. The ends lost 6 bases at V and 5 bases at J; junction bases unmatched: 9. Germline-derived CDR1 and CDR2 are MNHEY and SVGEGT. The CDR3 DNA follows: TGTGCCAGCAGCCCAAGCGGGAGTAAAAACAATGAGCAGTTCTTC. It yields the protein CASSPSGSKNNEQFF.

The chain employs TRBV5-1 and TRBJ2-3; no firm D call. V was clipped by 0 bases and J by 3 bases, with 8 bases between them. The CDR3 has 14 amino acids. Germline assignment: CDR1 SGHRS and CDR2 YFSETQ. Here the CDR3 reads CASSLVLQTDTQYF. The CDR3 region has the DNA TGCGCCAGCAGCTTGGTCTTGCAGACAGATACGCAGTATTTT.